The 9 T cell receptor beta chains below come from one sample, sequenced in a study of siplizumab effects on memory and regulatory T cells. The table came from immunoSEQ multiplex PCR; TCRdb's copy has only in-frame clones and leaves some out. The table records under 140,000 clones, 80% to 95% of them present only once. Sequenced: CD4+ T cells sorted from blood. The receptors shown here come from a human donor in good health.

The rearrangement uses TRBV6-5 and TRBJ1-2; D is possibly TRBD1 (6 bases). This CDR3 is 16 amino acids long. The germline V gene encodes CDR1 MNHEY and CDR2 SVGAGI. V was cut by 2 bases and J by 5 bases, with 18 bases left in between. CDR3 sequence: CASSYQDRPPRYGYTF. CDR3 nucleotides: TGTGCCAGCAGTTACCAAGACAGGCCTCCTAGGTATGGCTACACCTTC.

The V gene is TRBV11-1, the J gene TRBJ2-2; TRBD2 matches 7 bases. J gave up 0 bases and V 4 bases, and 2 bases lay outside the gene matches. There are 15 residues in the CDR3. Looked up from germline, CDR1 is SGHAT and CDR2 is FQDESV (reference sequence). The CDR3 here is CASSSAGANTGELFF. The CDR3 bases are TGTGCCAGCAGCTCGGCGGGGGCGAACACCGGGGAGCTGTTTTTT.

The J gene is TRBJ1-4, the V gene TRBV11-2; D is uncertain. Germline V lookup: CDR1 SGHAT, CDR2 FQNNGV. The CDR3 contains 14 residues. Trimming took 2 bases from V and 6 from J, leaving 10 bases between them. This CDR3 is CASSLNPDYEKLFF. The CDR3 DNA sequence: TGTGCCAGCAGCTTAAATCCGGATTATGAAAAACTGTTTTTT.

This chain joins TRBV18 and TRBJ2-1, with TRBD1 matching 9 bases. J gave up 10 bases and V 2 bases, and 3 bases lay outside the gene matches. This CDR3 has 13 residues. The V gene's germline CDR1 is KGHSH and CDR2 LQKENI. The CDR3 here is CASSPNRGLEQFF. The CDR3 region has the DNA TGTGCCAGCTCACCAAACAGGGGGCTGGAGCAGTTCTTC.

CDR3: CASSQTTGKDTEAFF. CDR3 in DNA: TGTGCCAGCAGTCAAACGACAGGGAAGGACACTGAAGCTTTCTTT. The chain employs TRBV6-6 and TRBJ1-1, with 7 bases fitting TRBD1. V was clipped by 5 bases and J by 3 bases; unmatched bases: 9. This CDR3 spans 15 amino acids. Looked up from germline, CDR1 is MNHNY and CDR2 is SVGAGI (reference sequence).

Only a few counts were recorded for this clone. The chain has TRBV19 and TRBJ1-4; 7 bases align to TRBD1. There are 14 residues in the CDR3. Germline V lookup: CDR1 LNHDA, CDR2 SQIVND (reference sequence). V was pared by 6 bases and J by 5 bases, with 6 bases of the junction left unmatched. CDR3 loop: CASSETGLNEKLFF. The CDR3 nucleotides are TGTGCCAGTAGCGAGACAGGGCTCAATGAAAAACTGTTTTTT.

The chain joins TRBV6-5 to TRBJ1-3, with no clear D. The CDR3 contains 15 residues. Germline CDR1 MNHEY, CDR2 SVGAGI. Deletions cut 2 bases from V and 2 bases from J, with 10 bases between. For the CDR3, the DNA is TGTGCCAGCAGTTACGGCGGGGTCACTGGAAACACCATATATTTT. Translation gives CASSYGGVTGNTIYF.

The chain has TRBV6-1 and TRBJ2-1, with D uncertain. From germline, CDR1 is MNHNS and CDR2 SASEGT. The CDR3 contains 11 residues. V was shortened by 4 bases and J by 6 bases, with 4 bases between the two germline ends. This CDR3 reads CASSGRNEQFF. CDR3 nucleotide sequence: TGTGCCAGCAGTGGACGCAATGAGCAGTTCTTC.

This CDR3 reads CASSRGTANYGYTF. CDR3 nucleotide sequence: TGTGCCAGTAGCAGGGGGACAGCTAACTATGGCTACACCTTC. The gene calls are TRBV19 and TRBJ1-2; 7 positions match TRBD1. V was clipped by 6 bases and J by 0 bases; unmatched bases: 4. Germline-derived CDR1 and CDR2 are LNHDA and SQIVND (reference sequence). This CDR3 has 14 residues.